This section outlines one T cell receptor (beta chain) sequence together with its context. No cognate antigen has been identified for it. Base qualities are not at hand, and no much larger clone is one base apart. The V end loses 4 bases and the J end loses 4 bases, and a stretch of 11 bases separates them. The CDR3 spans 13 residues, from the cysteine through the phenylalanine. The CDR3 DNA has 39 bases and is translated from base 1. CDR1 and CDR2 are drawn from the germline V gene (reference sequence): LGHDT, YNNKEL. The sample is drawn from a study of blood T cell repertoires in COVID-19 (TCRdb year 2020). With respect to the entire study: Samples from collaborators originated in the United States, Italy and Spain and spanned both the acute and convalescent phases of COVID-19. The prospective study material was composed of cDNA or gDNA derived from T cells, B-cell-depleted T cells, or PBMCs. Deeply sampled blood TCRbeta repertoires from subjects exposed to, actively infected with, or recovered from COVID-19 were included in the dataset. Where available, HLA class I and class II types were obtained from metadata supplied by the sample provider rather than from assay-based typing. Samples were obtained from the ongoing ImmuneRACE study (first 160 participants) and from roughly 1,300 subjects provided by 6 global collaborators. The repertoires were released in a freely available public database intended as a resource for research on the immune response to SARS-CoV-2. A de-identified subject ID, COVID-19 status, age in years and sex were almost always included in the sample metadata.

TCRbeta CDR3 regions were amplified from genomic DNA using the immunoSEQ Assay, a bias-controlled multiplex PCR. Per the original workflow: The number of nucleated cells in each sample was estimated from the amplification of reference gene primers within the assay. To quantify the absolute abundance of each unique TCRbeta CDR3 rearrangement, sequence reads were collapsed and filtered. For each sample, productive Simpson clonality was calculated as the square root of Simpson's diversity index over productive rearrangements. The table comes from immuneACCESS by way of TCRdb, which keeps in-frame sequences with V and J called. Part of the clones is missing from these tables; in studies checked, under half for an unresolved V gene and the rest for unknown reasons. V, J and clone size reflect that table, while D and trimming were determined from the DNA. This sample lists 75,000 or so clones; about four fifths were detected once. About 35% of the sample belongs to the ten largest clones.

Results and caveats for the whole study, not just this receptor: The quantity of clinical and demographic metadata differed by source and by participant and was supplied without curation.

Each collaborating institution followed its own protocols to collect whole blood in K2EDTA tubes. Collaborator samples were shipped for TCRbeta analysis as frozen whole blood, isolated PBMCs, or DNA extracted from either sample type. The material sequenced was peripheral blood. This TCR was recovered from a woman between 65 and 79 years old with acute or convalescent COVID-19. The chain is encoded by TRBV3-1 (or the pseudogene TRBV3-2) joined to TRBJ2-7, with the D gene call left open. The nucleotide sequence is given as TGTGCCAGCAGCCGCGATCCTCTTTACGAGCAGTACTTC. This codes for CASSRDPLYEQYF.